These 20 T cell receptor beta chains were sequenced from one sample in a study of OX40 agonist ivuxolimab in advanced cancers. Sequenced by immunoSEQ multiplex PCR; TCRdb stores in-frame clones only, minus some. The table includes 100,000 to 150,000 clones, about nine tenths detected once. The source material was CD4+ or CD8+ T cells sorted from blood, sampled in a trial of the OX40 agonist ivuxolimab. All receptors come from an adult with an advanced solid tumor such as melanoma, head and neck, liver or kidney cancer.

The chain uses TRBV7-2 and TRBJ2-2; the D gene is possibly TRBD2 (6 bases). Trimming took 1 base from V and 5 from J, leaving 11 bases between them. The CDR3 extends over 15 amino acids. Germline V gene lookup returns CDR1 SGHTA and CDR2 FQGNSA. The CDR3 bases are TGTGCCAGCAGCTTAGGGAGCGGGTCGACCGGGGAGCTGTTTTTT. Protein sequence: CASSLGSGSTGELFF.

This clone was counted a single time. The chain uses TRBV27 and TRBJ1-1, with D possibly matching TRBD1 (5 bases). The V end was cut by 3 bases, the J end by 3 bases, with 8 bases between. Looked up from germline, CDR1 is MNHEY and CDR2 is SMNVEV (reference sequence). This CDR3 region has 13 residues. Here the CDR3 reads CASSLGGDTEAFF. The CDR3 DNA reads as TGTGCCAGCAGTTTGGGGGGAGACACTGAAGCTTTCTTT.

This rearrangement joins TRBV30 to TRBJ1-2, with D tentatively TRBD1 (5 bases). The CDR3 spans 14 residues. The germline V and J ends were trimmed by 0 bases and 0 bases, with 8 bases remaining between them. Germline V lookup: CDR1 GTSNPN, CDR2 SVGIG (reference sequence). The CDR3 sequence is CAWSVWGPNYGYTF. Written as DNA, the CDR3 is TGTGCCTGGAGTGTGTGGGGCCCTAACTATGGCTACACCTTC. Variable domain in full (rest from reference TRBV30 and TRBJ1-2): SQTIHQWPATLVQPVGSPLSLECTVEGTSNPNLYWYRQAAGRGLQLLFYSVGIGQISSEVPQNLSASRPQDRQFILSSKKLLLSDSGFYLCAWSVWGPNYGYTFGSGTRLTVV.

V and J are TRBV5-8 and TRBJ2-7; TRBD1 matches at 7 bases. Per germline, CDR1 SGHTS and CDR2 YDEGEE. The CDR3 runs 13 residues. Losses at the gene ends were 1 base for V and 4 bases for J; bases not matched to a gene: 2. The CDR3 DNA reads as TGTGCCAGCAGCTTGACAGGGGCATACGAGCAGTACTTC. Its protein product is CASSLTGAYEQYF.

The rearrangement links TRBV7-8 to TRBJ1-3; 10 nucleotides line up with TRBD1. CDR1 is SGHVS and CDR2 is FQNEAQ in the germline V gene. The junction had 6 bases not matched to a gene; V was cut back by 5 bases and J by 2 bases. There are 16 residues in the CDR3. The CDR3 region has the DNA TGTGCCAGCAGCGTCCTCGGGACAGGGGCTGGAAACACCATATATTTT. It specifies CASSVLGTGAGNTIYF.

The V and J genes are TRBV6-5 and TRBJ1-5; unclear D gene. Germline values: CDR1 MNHEY, CDR2 SVGAGI. The CDR3 runs to 12 residues. The V and J ends lost 6 bases and 7 bases respectively, with 10 bases between them. CDR3 nucleotides: TGTGCCAGCAGCCCTCAGCGGCAGCCCCAGCATTTT. It encodes CASSPQRQPQHF.

This chain connects TRBV4-2 to TRBJ2-5, with 7 bases aligning to TRBD1. The J call may not be correct, given that the DNA end is closer to TRBJ2-7. CDR3 length equals 15 residues. Germline V gives CDR1 LGHNA, CDR2 YNFKEQ. The DNA of the CDR3 is TGTGCCAGCAGCCTCGCCTGGGACAGCACCTACGAGCAGTACTTC. As protein: CASSLAWDSTYEQYF.

This chain joins TRBV5-1 and TRBJ1-4; D possibly corresponds to TRBD1 (5 bases). The V and J ends lost 4 bases and 3 bases respectively, with 7 bases between them. The CDR3 contains 13 residues. CDR1 is SGHRS, CDR2 YFSETQ, per germline. In nucleotides, the CDR3 is TGCGCCAGCAGCAGGGACGCTAATGAAAAACTGTTTTTT. It yields the protein CASSRDANEKLFF.

The V gene is TRBV15, the J gene TRBJ2-5; TRBD1 aligns across 7 bases. The CDR3 extends over 16 amino acids. The trim removed 0 bases at V and 5 bases at J, leaving 9 bases unmatched. CDR1 and CDR2 from the germline V gene are LNHNV and YYDKDF (reference sequence). The CDR3 is CATSRDKGAHAETQYF. As DNA, the CDR3 is TGTGCCACCAGCAGAGATAAGGGGGCACACGCGGAGACCCAGTACTTC.

V is TRBV27 and J is TRBJ2-7, with D unresolved. CDR1 and CDR2 from the germline V gene are MNHEY and SMNVEV (reference sequence). This CDR3 has 16 amino acids. V was pared by 5 bases and J by 0 bases, with 17 bases between. The CDR3 region has the DNA TGTGCCAGCAGTCCGCAATCGGACGGAAACTCCTACGAGCAGTACTTC. Its protein is CASSPQSDGNSYEQYF.

V and J are TRBV6-6 and TRBJ1-5, with D uncertain. Germline CDR1 and CDR2: MNHNY and SVGAGI (reference sequence). CDR3 length: 14 amino acids. Between the trimmed V and J ends, which lost 6 bases and 5 bases, there was a span of 14 bases. The CDR3 DNA reads as TGTGCCAGCAGCTACGCGTCGGATTATCAGCCCCAGCATTTT. Residues: CASSYASDYQPQHF.

This clone showed up just once. The genes are TRBV2 and TRBJ1-2, with 9 bases aligning to TRBD1. This CDR3 contains 17 residues. Germline trimming cut 1 base from V and 4 bases from J; bases unmatched to any gene: 10. The germline V gene encodes CDR1 SNHLY and CDR2 FYNNEI. The CDR3 reads CASSEGGQGLWAYGYTF. The CDR3 bases are TGTGCCAGCAGTGAAGGGGGACAGGGACTTTGGGCCTATGGCTACACCTTC.

This clone appeared once. This chain uses TRBV4-3 with TRBJ1-5; D may be TRBD1 (6 bases). The CDR3 sequence is 15 residues long. Germline CDR1 LGHNA, CDR2 YSLEER. V gave up 3 bases and J gave up 0 bases, with 9 bases separating them. The CDR3 nucleotides read TGCGCCAGCAGCCAGGGGGCGAATAGCAATCAGCCCCAGCATTTT. Its translation is CASSQGANSNQPQHF.

The chain uses TRBV18 and TRBJ1-1; D remains unclear. Germline CDR1 KGHSH, CDR2 LQKENI. The CDR3 length is 16 residues. V was pared by 2 bases and J by 1 base, with 14 bases between. The CDR3 DNA reads as TGTGCCAGCTCACCATCCCGATCCTTCACGAACACTGAAGCTTTCTTT. The encoded protein is CASSPSRSFTNTEAFF.

The chain carries TRBV5-1 and TRBJ1-5; possibly TRBD1 for D (6 bases). This CDR3 has 16 amino acids. Deletions cut 0 bases from V and 4 bases from J, with 14 bases between. Germline V lookup: CDR1 SGHRS, CDR2 YFSETQ. Here the CDR3 reads CASSLGPPQGNQPQHF. As DNA, the CDR3 is TGCGCCAGCAGCTTGGGGCCCCCACAGGGAAATCAGCCCCAGCATTTT.

The rearrangement links TRBV12-5 to TRBJ2-7; D is possibly TRBD1 (5 bases). This CDR3 region has 16 residues. V dropped 0 bases and J dropped 2 bases, with 14 bases sitting between them. Germline lookup yields CDR1 LGHNT and CDR2 FRNRAP. The CDR3 is CASGLVPSRTTYEQYF. CDR3 coding DNA: TGTGCTAGTGGTTTGGTACCTTCTCGGACAACCTACGAGCAGTACTTC.

This sequence joins TRBV9 and TRBJ2-7; TRBD1 or TRBD2 may be the D gene (5 bases each). In germline, CDR1 is SGDLS, CDR2 YYNGEE. V lost 4 bases and J lost 3, with 14 bases in between. This CDR3 has 14 amino acids. This chain's CDR3 is CASSSSGTNYEQYF. CDR3 DNA: TGTGCCAGCAGCTCGTCCGGGACCAACTACGAGCAGTACTTC.

The J gene is TRBJ1-1, the V gene TRBV5-1; the D gene is possibly TRBD1 (5 bases). This CDR3 has 14 residues. V lost 2 bases and J 0 bases, leaving 8 bases between the germline ends. Looked up from germline, CDR1 is SGHRS and CDR2 is YFSETQ. The chain's CDR3 is CASSLQALNTEAFF. The DNA for the CDR3 is TGCGCCAGCAGCTTACAGGCCCTGAACACTGAAGCTTTCTTT.

V gene TRBV7-9 combines with J gene TRBJ2-7; TRBD1 matches 7 bases. Germline lookup yields CDR1 SEHNR and CDR2 FQNEAQ (reference sequence). The V segment lost 6 bases and the J segment 0 bases; nucleotides outside the gene matches: 8. The CDR3 sequence is 15 residues long. Here the CDR3 DNA reads TGTGCCAGCAGTCCAGGACAGGCGGGCTCCTACGAGCAGTACTTC. This encodes CASSPGQAGSYEQYF.

The chain recombines TRBV19 with TRBJ1-1; 9 bases are shared with TRBD1. CDR1 and CDR2 (germline): LNHDA, SQIVND (reference sequence). This CDR3 contains 15 residues. The J segment lost 4 bases and the V segment lost 5 bases, leaving 8 bases of the junction unmatched. CDR3 nucleotide sequence: TGTGCCAGTAGTGGACACAGGGGGCGGAGCACTGAAGCTTTCTTT. Residues: CASSGHRGRSTEAFF.